This is a list of T cell receptor beta chains from one sample in a study of blood T cell repertoires in COVID-19. This table comes from immunoSEQ multiplex PCR, and its TCRdb copy is limited to in-frame clones, with some not included. The repertoire holds hundreds of thousands of clones, with 65% to 90% as singletons. The sequenced material came from PBMCs or T cells enriched from blood (not recorded which). Receptors were obtained from a woman between 50 and 59 years old with acute COVID-19. Both conserved end residues are part of each CDR3. A D gene is named only where the DNA matches it firmly. Some rows mark clone size as missing; the rest say once, few, many or name a class of expanded clone.

D	V	J	size	CDR3	DNA
.	TRBV18	TRBJ2-3	.	CASSPPRFSDTQYF	TGTGCCAGCTCACCACCGCGGTTTTCAGATACGCAGTATTTT
TRBD2	TRBV7-2	TRBJ2-3	.	CASRQGLAGGPVRQYF	TGTGCCAGCAGGCAGGGACTAGCGGGGGGGCCGGTTAGGCAGTATTTT
.	TRBV6-2/TRBV6-3	TRBJ1-5	.	CASSRRRGIDPQHF	TGTGCCAGCAGCCGCAGAAGGGGTATCGATCCCCAGCATTTT
TRBD1	TRBV27	TRBJ2-2	.	CASKRGQGNGELFF	TGTGCCAGCAAACGGGGACAGGGGAACGGGGAGCTGTTTTTT
.	TRBV9	TRBJ1-1	.	CASSVEITGPTEAFF	TGTGCCAGCAGCGTAGAAATCACAGGGCCCACTGAAGCTTTCTTT
TRBD2	TRBV6-2/TRBV6-3	TRBJ2-7	.	CASSGLAGYPAYEQYF	TGTGCCAGCAGCGGACTAGCGGGATACCCCGCCTACGAGCAGTACTTC
TRBD1	TRBV3-1/TRBV3-2	TRBJ1-5	.	CASSQGGQGGQPQHF	TGTGCCAGCAGCCAAGGGGGACAGGGAGGCCAGCCCCAGCATTTT
.	TRBV19	TRBJ2-2	.	CASDTGLLGGELFF	TGTGCCAGTGACACAGGGTTACTGGGCGGGGAGCTGTTTTTT
.	TRBV7-2	TRBJ1-2	.	CASSLDGGRGGYGYTF	TGTGCCAGCAGCTTAGACGGTGGCCGAGGAGGCTATGGCTACACCTTC
TRBD2	TRBV27	TRBJ2-3	.	CASSLPRGGTDTQYF	TGTGCCAGCAGTTTACCCCGGGGGGGCACAGATACGCAGTATTTT
TRBD2	TRBV11-2	TRBJ2-7	.	CASSRTSGGGSYEQYF	TGTGCCAGCAGCCGGACTAGCGGGGGTGGGTCGTACGAGCAGTACTTC
TRBD1	TRBV5-1	TRBJ2-6	.	CASSSSSGTGVSGANVLTF	TGCGCCAGCAGCTCATCCTCCGGGACAGGGGTCTCTGGGGCCAACGTCCTGACTTTC
.	TRBV13	TRBJ1-5	.	CASSLGTNQPQHF	TGTGCCAGCAGCTTAGGGACTAATCAGCCCCAGCATTTT
.	TRBV9	TRBJ1-1	few	CASSSLGAFEAFF	TGTGCCAGCAGCTCGCTAGGAGCCTTTGAAGCTTTCTTT
TRBD1	TRBV5-1	TRBJ1-2	few	CASSLGQGGGYTF	TGCGCCAGCAGCTTGGGACAGGGAGGAGGCTACACCTTC
.	TRBV18	TRBJ1-1	.	CASSPPSVANTEAFF	TGTGCCAGCTCACCACCGAGTGTTGCGAACACTGAAGCTTTCTTT
TRBD1	TRBV24-1	TRBJ2-2	few	CATSDNRGNKAGELFF	TGTGCCACCAGTGACAACAGGGGTAACAAGGCCGGGGAGCTGTTTTTT
TRBD1	TRBV19	TRBJ1-5	.	CASSIEQGSPQHF	TGTGCCAGTAGTATAGAACAGGGGAGCCCCCAGCATTTT
.	TRBV4-1	TRBJ2-7	.	CASSPPGSNYEQYF	TGCGCCAGCAGCCCCCCCGGGTCCAACTACGAGCAGTACTTC
TRBD1	TRBV7-2	TRBJ1-1	.	CASSLVSWTGDGGTEAFF	TGTGCCAGCAGCTTAGTCTCTTGGACAGGGGACGGAGGGACTGAAGCTTTCTTT
TRBD1	TRBV10-3	TRBJ1-2	once	CAISAQGDYGYTF	TGTGCCATCAGTGCACAGGGGGATTATGGCTACACCTTC
.	TRBV6-4	TRBJ1-4	.	CASSDWGGGTNEKLFF	TGTGCCAGCAGTGACTGGGGGGGAGGAACTAATGAAAAACTGTTTTTT
.	TRBV18	TRBJ1-4	.	CASSPGERATNEKLFF	TGTGCCAGCTCACCTGGGGAGAGAGCAACTAATGAAAAACTGTTTTTT
.	TRBV19	TRBJ1-5	.	CASSSRGHSNQPQHF	TGTGCCAGTAGTAGTAGGGGTCATAGCAATCAGCCCCAGCATTTT
.	TRBV2	TRBJ2-7	.	CASRVLNVRGSGEQYF	TGTGCCAGCAGGGTCCTCAACGTCCGGGGGTCTGGAGAGCAGTACTTC
TRBD1	TRBV11-2	TRBJ2-5	.	CASSVMGQFQETQYF	TGTGCCAGCAGCGTTATGGGACAGTTCCAAGAGACCCAGTACTTC
TRBD2	TRBV3-1/TRBV3-2	TRBJ2-3	.	CASSLRLAGPTDTQYF	TGTGCCAGCAGCCTTCGACTAGCGGGGCCCACAGATACGCAGTATTTT
.	TRBV5-4	TRBJ1-2	.	CASSLGGESGYTF	TGTGCCAGCAGCTTGGGCGGGGAGTCGGGCTACACCTTC
TRBD1	TRBV6-5	TRBJ1-1	.	CASSSEGQGRLTEAFF	TGTGCCAGCAGTTCCGAGGGACAGGGACGATTGACTGAAGCTTTCTTT
TRBD1	TRBV11-3	TRBJ1-4	.	CASSNTGTGDEKLFF	TGTGCCAGCAGCAATACCGGGACAGGGGACGAAAAACTGTTTTTT
.	TRBV5-4	TRBJ2-7	.	CASSRGPDFSYEQYF	TGTGCCAGCAGCCGCGGACCGGACTTCTCCTACGAGCAGTACTTC
.	TRBV30	TRBJ1-5	.	CAWSVTGIMGQPQHF	TGTGCCTGGAGTGTAACAGGGATAATGGGACAGCCCCAGCATTTT
.	TRBV27	TRBJ2-7	.	CASRTRSSYEQYF	TGTGCCAGCAGGACTAGGAGCTCCTACGAGCAGTACTTC
TRBD1	TRBV7-8	TRBJ2-7	.	CASSSPTGAYEQYF	TGTGCCAGCAGCTCACCAACAGGGGCCTACGAGCAGTACTTC
.	TRBV9	TRBJ1-1	.	CASSVADNTEAFF	TGTGCCAGCAGCGTAGCAGATAACACTGAAGCTTTCTTT
TRBD1	TRBV11-3	TRBJ2-1	once	CASSLRDRGYNEQFF	TGTGCCAGCAGCTTAAGGGACAGGGGGTACAATGAGCAGTTCTTC
TRBD1	TRBV5-1	TRBJ1-2	.	CASSLVGQGVGYTF	TGCGCCAGCAGCTTGGTGGGACAGGGGGTTGGCTACACCTTC
.	TRBV4-1	TRBJ1-6	.	CASSQEQFYNSPLHF	TGCGCCAGCAGCCAAGAACAGTTCTATAATTCACCCCTCCACTTT
.	TRBV5-1	TRBJ2-1	few	CASSSSTYNEQFF	TGCGCCAGCAGCTCTAGCACCTACAATGAGCAGTTCTTC
.	TRBV5-1	TRBJ1-3	.	CASSLVGGGQGNTIYF	TGCGCCAGCAGCTTGGTCGGTGGGGGACAAGGAAACACCATATATTTT
.	TRBV6-5	TRBJ1-2	.	CASTPQGRTNYGYTF	TGTGCCAGCACCCCACAGGGTCGCACTAACTATGGCTACACCTTC